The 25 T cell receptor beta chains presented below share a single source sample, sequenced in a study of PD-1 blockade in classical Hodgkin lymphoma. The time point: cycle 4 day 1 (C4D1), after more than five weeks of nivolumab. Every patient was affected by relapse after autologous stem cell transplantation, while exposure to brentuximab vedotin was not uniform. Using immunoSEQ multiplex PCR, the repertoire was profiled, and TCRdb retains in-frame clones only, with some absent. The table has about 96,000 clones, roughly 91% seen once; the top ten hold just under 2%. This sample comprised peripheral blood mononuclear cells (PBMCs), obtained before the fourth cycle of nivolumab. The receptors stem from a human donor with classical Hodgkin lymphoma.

CDR3 nucleotide sequence: TGTGCCAGTAGTACCCACCGGGACAAAGGGGCCCAGTACTTC. This encodes CASSTHRDKGAQYF. The rearrangement uses TRBV19 and TRBJ2-5, with D perhaps TRBD1 (6 bases). The germline V gene encodes CDR1 LNHDA and CDR2 SQIVND (reference sequence). Trimming took 4 bases from V and 9 from J, leaving 18 bases between them. The CDR3 spans 14 residues.

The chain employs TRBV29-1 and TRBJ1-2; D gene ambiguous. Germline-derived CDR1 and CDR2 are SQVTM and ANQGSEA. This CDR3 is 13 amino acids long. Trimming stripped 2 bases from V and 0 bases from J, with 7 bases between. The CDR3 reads CSVELAANYGYTF. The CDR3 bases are TGCAGCGTTGAATTAGCAGCTAACTATGGCTACACCTTC.

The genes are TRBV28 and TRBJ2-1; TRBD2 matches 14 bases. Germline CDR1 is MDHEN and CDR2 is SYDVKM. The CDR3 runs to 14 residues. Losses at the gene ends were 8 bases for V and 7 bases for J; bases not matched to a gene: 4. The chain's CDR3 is CASHRLAGGNEQFF. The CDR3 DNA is TGTGCCAGCCATAGACTAGCGGGAGGGAATGAGCAGTTCTTC.

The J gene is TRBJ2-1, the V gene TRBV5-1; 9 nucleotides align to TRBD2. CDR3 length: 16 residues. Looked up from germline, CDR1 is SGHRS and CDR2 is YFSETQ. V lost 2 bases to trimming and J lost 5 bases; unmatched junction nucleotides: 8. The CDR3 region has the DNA TGCGCCAGCAGCTTATGGACTAGCGAAGTAGACAATGAGCAGTTCTTC. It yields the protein CASSLWTSEVDNEQFF.

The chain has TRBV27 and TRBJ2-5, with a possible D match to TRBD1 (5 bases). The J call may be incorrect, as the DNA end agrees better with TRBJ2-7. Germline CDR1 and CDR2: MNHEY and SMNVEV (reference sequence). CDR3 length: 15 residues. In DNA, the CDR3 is TGTGCCACCGCTCCAGGGTCAGGCCCTACCTACGAGCAGTACTTC. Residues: CATAPGSGPTYEQYF.

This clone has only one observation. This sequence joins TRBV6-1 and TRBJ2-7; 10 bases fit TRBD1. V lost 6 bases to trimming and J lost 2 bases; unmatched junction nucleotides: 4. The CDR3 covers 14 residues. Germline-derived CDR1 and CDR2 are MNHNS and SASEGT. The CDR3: CASRGDRGPYEQYF. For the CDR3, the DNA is TGTGCCAGCAGGGGGGACAGGGGCCCCTACGAGCAGTACTTC.

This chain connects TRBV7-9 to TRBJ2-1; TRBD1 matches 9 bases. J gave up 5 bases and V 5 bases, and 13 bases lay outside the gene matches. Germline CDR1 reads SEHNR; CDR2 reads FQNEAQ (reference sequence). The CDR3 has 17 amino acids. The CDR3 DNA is TGTGCCAGCAGCGATCTCAAGGACAGGGGTGAGAACAATGAGCAGTTCTTC. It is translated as CASSDLKDRGENNEQFF.

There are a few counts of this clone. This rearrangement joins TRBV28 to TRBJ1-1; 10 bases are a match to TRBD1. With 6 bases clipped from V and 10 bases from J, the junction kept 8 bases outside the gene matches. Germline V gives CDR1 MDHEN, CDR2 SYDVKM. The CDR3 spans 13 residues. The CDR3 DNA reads TGTGCCAGCAGCTTCGGACAGGGGGGCCTAGCTTTCTTT. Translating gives CASSFGQGGLAFF.

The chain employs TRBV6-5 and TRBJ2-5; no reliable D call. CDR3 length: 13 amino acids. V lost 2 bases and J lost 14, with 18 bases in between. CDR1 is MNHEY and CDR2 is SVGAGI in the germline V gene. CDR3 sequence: CASSYGIMTPGYF. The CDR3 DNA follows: TGTGCCAGCAGTTACGGTATCATGACTCCCGGCTACTTC.

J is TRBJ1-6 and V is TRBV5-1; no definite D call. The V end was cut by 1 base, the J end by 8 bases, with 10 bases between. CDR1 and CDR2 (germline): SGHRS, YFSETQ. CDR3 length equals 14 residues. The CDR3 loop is CASSLSQLYSPLHF. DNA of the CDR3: TGCGCCAGCAGCTTGTCACAGCTCTATTCACCCCTCCACTTT.

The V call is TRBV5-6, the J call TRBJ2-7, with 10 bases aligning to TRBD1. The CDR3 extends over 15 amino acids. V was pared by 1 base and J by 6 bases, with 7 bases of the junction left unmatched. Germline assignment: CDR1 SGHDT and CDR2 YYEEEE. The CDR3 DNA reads TGTGCCAGCAGCTTGCGTAGGACAGGGGGTAGCGAGCAGTACTTC. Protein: CASSLRRTGGSEQYF.

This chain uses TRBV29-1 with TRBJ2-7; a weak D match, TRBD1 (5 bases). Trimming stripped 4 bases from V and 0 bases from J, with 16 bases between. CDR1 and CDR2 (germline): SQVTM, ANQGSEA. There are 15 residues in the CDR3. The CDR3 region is CSVAAGRRFSYEQYF. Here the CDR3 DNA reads TGCAGCGTTGCGGCAGGGCGACGGTTCTCCTACGAGCAGTACTTC.

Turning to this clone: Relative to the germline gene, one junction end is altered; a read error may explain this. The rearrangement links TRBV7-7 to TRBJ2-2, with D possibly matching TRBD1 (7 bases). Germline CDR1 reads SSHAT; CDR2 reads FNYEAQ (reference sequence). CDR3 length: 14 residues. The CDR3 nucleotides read TGTGCTAGCAGCTTGGAGGGGGCTCCCGGGGAGCTGTTTTTT. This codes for CASSLEGAPGELFF.

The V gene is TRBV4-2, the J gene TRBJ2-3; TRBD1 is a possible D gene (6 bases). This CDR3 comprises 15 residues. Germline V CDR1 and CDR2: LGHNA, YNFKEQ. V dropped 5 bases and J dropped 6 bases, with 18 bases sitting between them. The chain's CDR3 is CASSITASQGDTQYF. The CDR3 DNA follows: TGTGCCAGCAGCATAACGGCAAGTCAGGGGGATACGCAGTATTTT.

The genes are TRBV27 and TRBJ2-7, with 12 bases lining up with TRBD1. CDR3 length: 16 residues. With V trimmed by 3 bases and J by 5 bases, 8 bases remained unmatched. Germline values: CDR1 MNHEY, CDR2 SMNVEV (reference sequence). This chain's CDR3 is CASSFALGTGGNEQYF. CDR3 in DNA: TGTGCCAGCAGTTTTGCCCTCGGGACAGGGGGCAACGAGCAGTACTTC.

The CDR3 reads CASSPSRATSGSSTGELFF. The DNA for the CDR3 is TGTGCCAGCTCACCATCTAGAGCGACTAGCGGGAGTAGCACCGGGGAGCTGTTTTTT. The rearrangement links TRBV18 to TRBJ2-2; TRBD2 aligns across 12 bases. The CDR3 length is 19 residues. The J segment lost 4 bases and the V segment lost 2 bases, leaving 11 bases of the junction unmatched. The germline V gene has CDR1 KGHSH and CDR2 LQKENI.

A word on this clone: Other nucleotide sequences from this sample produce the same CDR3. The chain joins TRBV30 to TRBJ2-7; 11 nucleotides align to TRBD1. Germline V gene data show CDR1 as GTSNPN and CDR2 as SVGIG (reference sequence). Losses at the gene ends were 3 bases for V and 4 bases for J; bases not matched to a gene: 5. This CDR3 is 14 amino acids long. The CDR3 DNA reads TGTGCCTGGAGCACCGGGACAGGGGGGTACGAGCAGTACTTC. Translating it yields CAWSTGTGGYEQYF. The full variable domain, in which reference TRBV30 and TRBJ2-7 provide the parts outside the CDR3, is SQTIHQWPATLVQPVGSPLSLECTVEGTSNPNLYWYRQAAGRGLQLLFYSVGIGQISSEVPQNLSASRPQDRQFILSSKKLLLSDSGFYLCAWSTGTGGYEQYFGPGTRLTVT.

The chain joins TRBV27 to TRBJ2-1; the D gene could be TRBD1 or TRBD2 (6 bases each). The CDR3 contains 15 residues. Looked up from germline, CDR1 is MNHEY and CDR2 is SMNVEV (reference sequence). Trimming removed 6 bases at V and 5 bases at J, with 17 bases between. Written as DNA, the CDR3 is TGTGCCAGCAGGGTGGTCGGGGGCGCGAACAATGAGCAGTTCTTC. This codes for CASRVVGGANNEQFF.

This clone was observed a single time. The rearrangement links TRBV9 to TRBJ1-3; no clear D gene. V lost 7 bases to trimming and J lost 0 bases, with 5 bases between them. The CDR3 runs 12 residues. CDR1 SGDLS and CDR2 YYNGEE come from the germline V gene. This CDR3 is CASESSGNTIYF. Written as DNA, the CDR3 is TGTGCCAGCGAGAGCTCTGGAAACACCATATATTTT.

This chain's CDR3 is CASSLSRAPSSTDTQYF. CDR3 DNA: TGTGCCAGCAGTTTATCGAGGGCACCTTCTAGCACAGATACGCAGTATTTT. This chain connects TRBV27 to TRBJ2-3; tentatively, D is TRBD2 (5 bases). This CDR3 has 17 amino acids. Between the trimmed V and J ends, which lost 0 bases and 0 bases, there was a span of 13 bases. Germline-derived CDR1 and CDR2 are MNHEY and SMNVEV (reference sequence).

The CDR3 here is CVSSGIYEQYF. CDR3 nucleotide sequence: TGTGTCTCCTCTGGAATCTACGAGCAGTACTTC. The chain carries TRBV28 and TRBJ2-7; D remains ambiguous. This CDR3 spans 11 amino acids. Germline V lookup: CDR1 MDHEN, CDR2 SYDVKM. The full variable domain, completed using reference TRBV28 and TRBJ2-7, is DVKVTQSSRYLVKRTGEKVFLECVQDMDHENMFWYRQDPGLGLRLIYFSYDVKMKEKGDIPEGYSVSREKKERFSLILESASTNQTSMYLCVSSGIYEQYFGPGTRLTVT.

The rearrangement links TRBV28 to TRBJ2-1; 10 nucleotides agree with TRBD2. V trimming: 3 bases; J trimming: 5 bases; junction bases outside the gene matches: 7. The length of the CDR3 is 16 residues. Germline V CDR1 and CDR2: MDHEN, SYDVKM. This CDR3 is CASSLIAGGVHNEQFF. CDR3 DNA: TGTGCCAGCAGTTTGATAGCGGGAGGAGTCCACAATGAGCAGTTCTTC.

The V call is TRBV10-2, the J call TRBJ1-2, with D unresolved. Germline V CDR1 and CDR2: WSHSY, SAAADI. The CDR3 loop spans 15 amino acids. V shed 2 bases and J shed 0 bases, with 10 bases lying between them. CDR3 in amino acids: CASSELAAANYGYTF. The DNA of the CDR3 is TGCGCCAGCAGTGAGCTAGCGGCGGCTAACTATGGCTACACCTTC.

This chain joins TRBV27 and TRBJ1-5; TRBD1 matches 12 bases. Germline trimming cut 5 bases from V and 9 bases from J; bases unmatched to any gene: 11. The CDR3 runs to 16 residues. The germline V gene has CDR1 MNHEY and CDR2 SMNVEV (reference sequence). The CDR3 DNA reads TGTGCCAGCAGTGTGATCGGGACAGGGGGCTCGGGGCCCCAGCATTTT. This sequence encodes CASSVIGTGGSGPQHF.

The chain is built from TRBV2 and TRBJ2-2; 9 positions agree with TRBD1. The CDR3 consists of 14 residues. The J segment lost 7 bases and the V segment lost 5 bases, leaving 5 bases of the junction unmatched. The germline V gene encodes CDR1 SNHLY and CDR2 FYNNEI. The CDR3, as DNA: TGTGCCAGCAGTAGACAGGGGGAGGGCGGGGAGCTGTTTTTT. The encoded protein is CASSRQGEGGELFF.